This record looks at one T cell receptor (beta chain) sequence and its context. With random hexamers, about 0.5 to 1 ug RNA was reverse transcribed. A multiplex approach, immunoSEQ multiplex PCR, amplified TCR beta CDR3 across 54 Vbeta and 13 Jbeta. MiXCR, run by TCRdb on the immunoSEQ multiplex PCR reads, gives a single entry per CDR3 protein. The table shows approximately 190,000 distinct CDR3 sequences, with roughly 94% occurring only once. The data were obtained in a study of CD8 T cells in Susac syndrome. The CDR3 contains 14 residues. Germline V gene sequence: CDR1 SGHDT, CDR2 YYEEEE. Trimming pared 3 bases from V and 6 bases from J, leaving 14 bases between.

The sequenced material came from CD8+ T cells from PBMCs. The sequence was collected from a human donor with Susac syndrome. The rearrangement joins TRBV5-6 to TRBJ2-3; unclear D gene. The CDR3 nucleotides read TGTGCCAGCAGCTCGCCCGCGTCGCCGGATACGCAGTATTTT. Residues: CASSSPASPDTQYF.